The present T cell receptor beta chain was sequenced within a study of cytomegalovirus exposure and HLA in healthy donors. The CDR3 has 14 residues. V was cut by 1 base and J by 0 bases, with 6 bases left in between. Germline assignment: CDR1 MDHEN and CDR2 SYDVKM. Researchers ran the PCR with 60 Vbeta and 13 Jbeta primers. Profiling relied on immunoSEQ multiplex PCR, and the TCRdb table lists in-frame clones only, not all of them. The sample holds fewer than 150,000 clones. Input material: PBMCs. The sequence was obtained from a young man in good health and CMV-seronegative. The chain couples TRBV28 to TRBJ2-5; D call uncertain. For the CDR3, the DNA is TGTGCCAGCAGTTTATTTGACAACCAAGAGACCCAGTACTTC. Translation gives CASSLFDNQETQYF.